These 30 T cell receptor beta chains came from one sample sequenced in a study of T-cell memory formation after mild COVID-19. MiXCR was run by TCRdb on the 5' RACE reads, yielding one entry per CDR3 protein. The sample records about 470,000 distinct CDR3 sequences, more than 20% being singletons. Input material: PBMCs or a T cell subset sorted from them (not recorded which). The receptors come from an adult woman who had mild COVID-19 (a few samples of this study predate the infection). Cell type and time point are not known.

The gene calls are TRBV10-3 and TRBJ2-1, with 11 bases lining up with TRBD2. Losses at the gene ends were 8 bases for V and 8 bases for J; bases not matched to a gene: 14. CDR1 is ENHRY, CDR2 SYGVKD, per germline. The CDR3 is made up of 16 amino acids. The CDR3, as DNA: TGTGCCATCGCCCCTGTAGCGGGAGGGCCCCTCCATGAGCAGTTCTTC. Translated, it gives CAIAPVAGGPLHEQFF.

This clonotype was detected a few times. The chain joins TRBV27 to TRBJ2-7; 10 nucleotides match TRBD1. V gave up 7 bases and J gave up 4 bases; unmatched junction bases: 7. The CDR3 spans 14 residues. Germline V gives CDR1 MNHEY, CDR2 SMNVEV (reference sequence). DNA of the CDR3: TGTGCCAGCAAGGGGGGACAGGGGCCATACGAGCAGTACTTC. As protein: CASKGGQGPYEQYF.

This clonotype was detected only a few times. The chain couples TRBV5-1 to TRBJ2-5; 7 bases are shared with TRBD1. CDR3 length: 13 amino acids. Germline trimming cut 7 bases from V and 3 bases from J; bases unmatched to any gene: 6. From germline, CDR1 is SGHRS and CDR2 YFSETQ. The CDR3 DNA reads TGCGCCAGCCGGTTCACAGGGGAAGAGACCCAGTACTTC. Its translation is CASRFTGEETQYF. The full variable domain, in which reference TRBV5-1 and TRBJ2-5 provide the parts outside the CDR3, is KAGVTQTPRYLIKTRGQQVTLSCSPISGHRSVSWYQQTPGQGLQFLFEYFSETQRNKGNFPGRFSGRQFSNSRSEMNVSTLELGDSALYLCASRFTGEETQYFGPGTRLLVL.

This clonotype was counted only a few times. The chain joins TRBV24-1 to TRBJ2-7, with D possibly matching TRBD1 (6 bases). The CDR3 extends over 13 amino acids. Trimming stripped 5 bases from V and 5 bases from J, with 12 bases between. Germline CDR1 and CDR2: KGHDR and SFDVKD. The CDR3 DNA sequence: TGTGCCACCAGTGCACCTCCAGGGGACGAGCAGTACTTC. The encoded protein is CATSAPPGDEQYF.

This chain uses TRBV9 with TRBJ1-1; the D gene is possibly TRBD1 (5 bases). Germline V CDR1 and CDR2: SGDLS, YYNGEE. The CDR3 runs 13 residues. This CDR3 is CVGGRMMNTEAFF. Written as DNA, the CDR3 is TGTGTGGGGGGGAGAATGATGAACACTGAAGCTTTCTTT.

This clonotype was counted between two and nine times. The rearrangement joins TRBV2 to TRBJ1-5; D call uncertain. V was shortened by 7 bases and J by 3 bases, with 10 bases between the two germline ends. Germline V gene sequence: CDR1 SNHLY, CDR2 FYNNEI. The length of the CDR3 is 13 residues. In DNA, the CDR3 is TGTGCCAGCAACCCCCAGTACAATCAGCCCCAGCATTTT. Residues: CASNPQYNQPQHF.

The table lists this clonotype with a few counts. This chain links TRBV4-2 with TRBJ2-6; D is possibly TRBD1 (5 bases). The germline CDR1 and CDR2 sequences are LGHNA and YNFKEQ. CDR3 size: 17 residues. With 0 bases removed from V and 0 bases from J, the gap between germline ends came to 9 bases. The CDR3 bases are TGTGCCAGCAGCCAAGATATCACAGGCTCTGGGGCCAACGTCCTGACTTTC. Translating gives CASSQDITGSGANVLTF.

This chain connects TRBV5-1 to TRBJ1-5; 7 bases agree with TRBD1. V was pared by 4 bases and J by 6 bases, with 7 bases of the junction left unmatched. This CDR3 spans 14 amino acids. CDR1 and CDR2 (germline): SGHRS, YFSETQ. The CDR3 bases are TGCGCCAGCAGCCGCACCACAGGGGCTCAGCCCCAGCATTTT. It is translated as CASSRTTGAQPQHF. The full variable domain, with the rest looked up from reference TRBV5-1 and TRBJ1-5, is KAGVTQTPRYLIKTRGQQVTLSCSPISGHRSVSWYQQTPGQGLQFLFEYFSETQRNKGNFPGRFSGRQFSNSRSEMNVSTLELGDSALYLCASSRTTGAQPQHFGDGTRLSIL.

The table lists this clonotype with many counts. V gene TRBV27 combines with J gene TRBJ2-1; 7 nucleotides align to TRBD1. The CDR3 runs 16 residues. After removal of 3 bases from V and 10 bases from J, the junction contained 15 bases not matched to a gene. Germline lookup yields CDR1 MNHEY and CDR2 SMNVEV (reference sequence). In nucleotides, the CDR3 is TGTGCCAGCAGTTTCTACGATCCACCCGGACAGGCCGAGCAGTTCTTC. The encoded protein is CASSFYDPPGQAEQFF.

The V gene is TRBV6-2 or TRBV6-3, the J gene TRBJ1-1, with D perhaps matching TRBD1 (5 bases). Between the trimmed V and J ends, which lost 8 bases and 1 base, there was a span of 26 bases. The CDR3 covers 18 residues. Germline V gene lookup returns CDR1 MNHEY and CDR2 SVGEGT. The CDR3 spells CASGMLRGLTPQNTEAFF. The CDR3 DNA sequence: TGTGCCAGCGGTATGTTGCGGGGACTCACACCCCAGAACACTGAAGCTTTCTTT.

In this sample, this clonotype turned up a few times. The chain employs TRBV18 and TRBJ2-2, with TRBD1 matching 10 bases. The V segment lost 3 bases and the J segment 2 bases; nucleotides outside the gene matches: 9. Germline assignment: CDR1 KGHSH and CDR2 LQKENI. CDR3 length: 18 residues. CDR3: CASSPPGTGVTNTGELFF. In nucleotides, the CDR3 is TGTGCCAGCTCACCTCCCGGGACAGGGGTCACAAACACCGGGGAGCTGTTTTTT. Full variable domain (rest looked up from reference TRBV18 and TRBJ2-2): NAGVMQNPRHLVRRRGQEARLRCSPMKGHSHVYWYRQLPEEGLKFMVYLQKENIIDESGMPKERFSAEFPKEGPSILRIQQVVRGDSAAYFCASSPPGTGVTNTGELFFGEGSRLTVL.

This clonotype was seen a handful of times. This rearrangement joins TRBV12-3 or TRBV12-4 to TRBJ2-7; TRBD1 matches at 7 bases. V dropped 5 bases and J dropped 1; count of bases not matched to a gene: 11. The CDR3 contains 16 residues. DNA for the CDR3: TGTGCCAGCAGTCCCCGGGACAGATCTAAATCCTACGAGCAGTACTTC. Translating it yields CASSPRDRSKSYEQYF.

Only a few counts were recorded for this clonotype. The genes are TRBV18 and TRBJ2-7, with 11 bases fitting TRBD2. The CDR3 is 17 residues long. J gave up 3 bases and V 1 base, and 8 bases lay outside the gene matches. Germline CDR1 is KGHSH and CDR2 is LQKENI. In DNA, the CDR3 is TGTGCCAGCTCACCACTTGTAACTAGCGGGAGAATCTACGAGCAGTACTTC. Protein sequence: CASSPLVTSGRIYEQYF.

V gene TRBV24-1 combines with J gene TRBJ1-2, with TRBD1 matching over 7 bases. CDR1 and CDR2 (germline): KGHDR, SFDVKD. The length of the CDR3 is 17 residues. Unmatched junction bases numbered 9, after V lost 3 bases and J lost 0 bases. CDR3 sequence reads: CATSDGQPTGTNYGYTF. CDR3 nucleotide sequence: TGTGCCACCAGTGATGGGCAACCGACAGGGACTAACTATGGCTACACCTTC.

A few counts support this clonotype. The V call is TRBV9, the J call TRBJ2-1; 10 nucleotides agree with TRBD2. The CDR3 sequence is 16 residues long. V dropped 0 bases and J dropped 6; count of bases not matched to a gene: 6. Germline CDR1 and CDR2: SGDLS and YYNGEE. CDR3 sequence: CASSVGLAGGLNEQFF. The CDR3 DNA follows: TGTGCCAGCAGCGTAGGGTTAGCGGGAGGCCTCAATGAGCAGTTCTTC.

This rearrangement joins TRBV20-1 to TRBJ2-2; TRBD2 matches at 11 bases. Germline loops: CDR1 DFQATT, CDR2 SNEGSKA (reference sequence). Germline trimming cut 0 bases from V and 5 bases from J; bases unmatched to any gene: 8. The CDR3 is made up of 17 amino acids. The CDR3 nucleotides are TGCAGTGCTAGAGATGCAACTAGCGGGAGAAGTACCGGGGAGCTGTTTTTT. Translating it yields CSARDATSGRSTGELFF.

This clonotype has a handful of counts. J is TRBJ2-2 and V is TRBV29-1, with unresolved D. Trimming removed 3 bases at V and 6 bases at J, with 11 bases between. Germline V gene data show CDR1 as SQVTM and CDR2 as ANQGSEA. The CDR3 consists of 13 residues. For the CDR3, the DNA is TGCAGCGTTGACGGTTATGGGGCCGGGGAGCTGTTTTTT. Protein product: CSVDGYGAGELFF.

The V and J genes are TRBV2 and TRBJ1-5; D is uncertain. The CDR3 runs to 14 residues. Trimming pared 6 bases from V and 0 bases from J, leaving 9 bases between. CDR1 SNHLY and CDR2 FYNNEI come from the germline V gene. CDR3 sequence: CASRGWHSNQPQHF. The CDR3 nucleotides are TGTGCCAGCAGGGGGTGGCATAGCAATCAGCCCCAGCATTTT.

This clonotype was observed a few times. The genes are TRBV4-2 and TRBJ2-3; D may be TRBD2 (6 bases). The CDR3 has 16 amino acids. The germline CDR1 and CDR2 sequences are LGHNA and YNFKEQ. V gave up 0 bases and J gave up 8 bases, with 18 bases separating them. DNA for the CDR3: TGTGCCAGCAGCCAAGATTCCCCGACTAGTTCCGCTACGCAGTATTTT. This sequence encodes CASSQDSPTSSATQYF.

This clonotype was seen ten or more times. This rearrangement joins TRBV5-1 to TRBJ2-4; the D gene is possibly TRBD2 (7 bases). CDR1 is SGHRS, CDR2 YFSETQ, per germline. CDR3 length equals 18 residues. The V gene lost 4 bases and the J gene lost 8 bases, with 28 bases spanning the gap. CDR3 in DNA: TGCGCCAGCAGCCCCCGGGGGGTTGGGGGCGCGAGGAGAGACATTCAGTACTTC. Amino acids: CASSPRGVGGARRDIQYF.

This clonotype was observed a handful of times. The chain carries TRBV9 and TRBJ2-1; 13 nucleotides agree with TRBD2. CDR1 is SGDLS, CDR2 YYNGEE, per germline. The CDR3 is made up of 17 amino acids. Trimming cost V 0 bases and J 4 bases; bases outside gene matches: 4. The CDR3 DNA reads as TGTGCCAGCAGCGTAGCCCCGGGACTAGCGGGGTACAATGAGCAGTTCTTC. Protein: CASSVAPGLAGYNEQFF.

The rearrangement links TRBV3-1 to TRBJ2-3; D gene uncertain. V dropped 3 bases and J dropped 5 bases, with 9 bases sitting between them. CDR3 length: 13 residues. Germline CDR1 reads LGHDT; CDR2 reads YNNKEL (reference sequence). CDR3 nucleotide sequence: TGTGCCAGCAGCCAGATCCTCGGAGATACGCAGTATTTT. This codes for CASSQILGDTQYF.

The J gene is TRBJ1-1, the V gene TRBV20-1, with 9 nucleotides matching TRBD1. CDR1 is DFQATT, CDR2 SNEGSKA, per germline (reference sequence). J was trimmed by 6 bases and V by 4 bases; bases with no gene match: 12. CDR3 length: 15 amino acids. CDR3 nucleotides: TGCAGTGCTAACCCATTACAGGGGGCAGGGTCTGAAGCTTTCTTT. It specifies CSANPLQGAGSEAFF.

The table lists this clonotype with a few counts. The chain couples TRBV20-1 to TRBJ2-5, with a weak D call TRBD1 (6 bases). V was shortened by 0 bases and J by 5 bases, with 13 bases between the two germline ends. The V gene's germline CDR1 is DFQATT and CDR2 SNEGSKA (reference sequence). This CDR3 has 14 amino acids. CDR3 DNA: TGCAGTGCTAGAGATGGGGGCCCTCTCGAGACCCAGTACTTC. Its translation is CSARDGGPLETQYF.

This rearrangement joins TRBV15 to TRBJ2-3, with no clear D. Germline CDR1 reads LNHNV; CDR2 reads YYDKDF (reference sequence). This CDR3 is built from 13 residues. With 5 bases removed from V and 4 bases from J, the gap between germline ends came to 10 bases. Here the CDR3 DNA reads TGTGCCACCAGCCTTTTTACCCCAGATACGCAGTATTTT. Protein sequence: CATSLFTPDTQYF.

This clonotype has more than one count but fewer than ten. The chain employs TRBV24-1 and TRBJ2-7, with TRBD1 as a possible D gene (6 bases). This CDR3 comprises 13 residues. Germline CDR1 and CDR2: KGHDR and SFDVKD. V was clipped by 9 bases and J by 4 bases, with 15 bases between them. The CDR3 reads CATSNSGVYEQYF. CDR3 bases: TGTGCCACCTCAAATTCAGGGGTATACGAGCAGTACTTC.

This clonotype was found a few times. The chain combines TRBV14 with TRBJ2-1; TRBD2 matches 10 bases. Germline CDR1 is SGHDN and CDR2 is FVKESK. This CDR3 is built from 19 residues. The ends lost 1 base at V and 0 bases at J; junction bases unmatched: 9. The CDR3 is CASSQAPLAGLSSYNEQFF. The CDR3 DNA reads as TGTGCCAGCAGCCAAGCCCCACTAGCGGGACTCTCCTCCTACAATGAGCAGTTCTTC.

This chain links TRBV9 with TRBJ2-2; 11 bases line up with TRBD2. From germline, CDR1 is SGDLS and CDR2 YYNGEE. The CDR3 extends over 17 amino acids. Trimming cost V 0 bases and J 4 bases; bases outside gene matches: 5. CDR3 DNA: TGTGCCAGCAGCGTAGCTCCTAGCGGGGGGCCCACCGGGGAGCTGTTTTTT. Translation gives CASSVAPSGGPTGELFF.

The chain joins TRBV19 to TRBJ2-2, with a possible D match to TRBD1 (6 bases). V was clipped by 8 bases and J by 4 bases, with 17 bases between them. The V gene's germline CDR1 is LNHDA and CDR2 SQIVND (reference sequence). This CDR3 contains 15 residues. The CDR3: CASHNRPGVTGELFF. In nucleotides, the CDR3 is TGTGCCAGTCACAACCGGCCAGGGGTCACCGGGGAGCTGTTTTTT.

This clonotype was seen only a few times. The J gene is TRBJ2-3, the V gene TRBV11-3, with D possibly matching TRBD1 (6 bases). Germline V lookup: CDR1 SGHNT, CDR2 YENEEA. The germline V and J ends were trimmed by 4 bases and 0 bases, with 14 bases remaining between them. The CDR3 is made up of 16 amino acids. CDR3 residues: CASSSREGGSTDTQYF. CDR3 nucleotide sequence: TGTGCCAGCAGCTCCCGGGAAGGGGGAAGCACAGATACGCAGTATTTT.